Listed below are T cell receptor beta chains from one sample, sequenced in a study of cytomegalovirus exposure and HLA in healthy donors. Assay used: immunoSEQ multiplex PCR; TCRdb lists only in-frame clones, some missing. Of some 200,000 clones detected, 80% to 85% appear once; the ten largest clones hold less than 3.5%. The sample consisted of PBMCs. The source is a woman aged 40 to 50 in good health and CMV-seronegative. Each CDR3 is given with its conserved first and last residue. D genes are given only for firm matches. Clone size appears in some rows only: once, few, many, or a class for an expanded clone.

v_gene: TRBV19; d_gene: TRBD1; len: 16; abundance: NA; CDR3aa: CASSPGTVSSGNTIYF
v_gene: TRBV11-2; d_gene: NA; len: 15; abundance: NA; CDR3aa: CASSLDLVPRNTQYF
v_gene: TRBV7-9; d_gene: TRBD1; len: 14; abundance: NA; CDR3aa: CASSPDRGYPPLHF
v_gene: TRBV27; d_gene: TRBD2; len: 15; abundance: NA; CDR3aa: CASSSTGLGPSEQFF
v_gene: TRBV15; d_gene: NA; len: 14; abundance: NA; CDR3aa: CATATESSYNEQFF
v_gene: TRBV4-1; d_gene: TRBD1; len: 16; abundance: NA; CDR3aa: CASSQELGTGVEKLFF
v_gene: TRBV7-3; d_gene: NA; len: 12; abundance: NA; CDR3aa: CASSLYGGGYTF
v_gene: TRBV29-1; d_gene: TRBD2; len: 15; abundance: NA; CDR3aa: CSVEGTSGLQETQYF
v_gene: TRBV30; d_gene: NA; len: 12; abundance: NA; CDR3aa: CAWSHGQQPQHF
v_gene: TRBV29-1; d_gene: NA; len: 11; abundance: once; CDR3aa: CSAQRPTEAFF
v_gene: TRBV7-8; d_gene: TRBD1; len: 16; abundance: NA; CDR3aa: CASSLAWTGTDQPQHF
v_gene: TRBV28; d_gene: NA; len: 15; abundance: once; CDR3aa: CASSSTTGMNEKLFF
v_gene: TRBV5-1; d_gene: NA; len: 15; abundance: NA; CDR3aa: CASSTRPGKNTEAFF
v_gene: TRBV13; d_gene: NA; len: 18; abundance: NA; CDR3aa: CASSLSRLKQGYNEKLFF
v_gene: TRBV15; d_gene: TRBD2; len: 17; abundance: NA; CDR3aa: CATSRALGSGITGELFF
v_gene: TRBV2; d_gene: TRBD1; len: 15; abundance: NA; CDR3aa: CASSRDRSSYNEQFF
v_gene: TRBV5-6; d_gene: NA; len: 17; abundance: NA; CDR3aa: CASSPRPGHLSSYEQYF
v_gene: TRBV28; d_gene: TRBD1; len: 16; abundance: NA; CDR3aa: CASSPPGQGTYNEQFF
v_gene: TRBV9; d_gene: TRBD2; len: 18; abundance: NA; CDR3aa: CASSVEGLAGGSYNEQFF
v_gene: TRBV28; d_gene: TRBD1; len: 16; abundance: few; CDR3aa: CASSLSTGGGQETQYF
v_gene: TRBV27; d_gene: NA; len: 15; abundance: NA; CDR3aa: CASSSSGLLGNTIYF
v_gene: TRBV4-1; d_gene: NA; len: 13; abundance: NA; CDR3aa: CASAGQGGETQYF
v_gene: TRBV7-9; d_gene: TRBD1; len: 16; abundance: few; CDR3aa: CASSSPPDREKNIQYF
v_gene: TRBV9; d_gene: TRBD2; len: 15; abundance: NA; CDR3aa: CASSVVGREQETQYF
v_gene: TRBV15; d_gene: TRBD1; len: 15; abundance: few; CDR3aa: CATNRGRADNQPQHF
v_gene: TRBV27; d_gene: NA; len: 15; abundance: NA; CDR3aa: CASSLVGVSTDTQYF
v_gene: TRBV5-1; d_gene: TRBD1; len: 16; abundance: once; CDR3aa: CASSWRTGGSENIQYF
v_gene: TRBV7-3; d_gene: TRBD1; len: 15; abundance: NA; CDR3aa: CASSSTGGSYNEQFF
v_gene: TRBV27; d_gene: TRBD1; len: 17; abundance: few; CDR3aa: CASSSRDRGLTNEKLFF
v_gene: TRBV2; d_gene: TRBD1; len: 15; abundance: NA; CDR3aa: CATSRERGRNYGYTF
v_gene: TRBV29-1; d_gene: NA; len: 12; abundance: NA; CDR3aa: CSASTRVSEQYF
v_gene: TRBV30; d_gene: NA; len: 13; abundance: NA; CDR3aa: CAWSVLGTDTQYF
v_gene: TRBV4-1; d_gene: NA; len: 14; abundance: NA; CDR3aa: CASSPVRMNTEAFF
v_gene: TRBV5-1; d_gene: NA; len: 14; abundance: NA; CDR3aa: CASSLVVAADTQYF
v_gene: TRBV11-2; d_gene: NA; len: 17; abundance: NA; CDR3aa: CASSPLPLGSPPYEQYF
v_gene: TRBV7-6; d_gene: TRBD1; len: 14; abundance: NA; CDR3aa: CAIAGGPNTGELFF
v_gene: TRBV30; d_gene: NA; len: 13; abundance: few; CDR3aa: CAWSTGISTEAFF
v_gene: TRBV27; d_gene: TRBD1; len: 19; abundance: NA; CDR3aa: CASSSTNRGLVFIDRRYTF
v_gene: TRBV18; d_gene: NA; len: 14; abundance: few; CDR3aa: CASSPLQTTYEQYF
v_gene: TRBV6-1; d_gene: NA; len: 12; abundance: NA; CDR3aa: CASSETHQPQHF
v_gene: TRBV4-2; d_gene: TRBD1; len: 15; abundance: NA; CDR3aa: CASSPRTGVGQPQHF
v_gene: TRBV7-2; d_gene: NA; len: 14; abundance: NA; CDR3aa: CASSLQGTREKLFF
v_gene: TRBV4-1; d_gene: TRBD2; len: 16; abundance: NA; CDR3aa: CASSQSPGLAVPEQYF
v_gene: TRBV9; d_gene: TRBD1; len: 16; abundance: NA; CDR3aa: CASSGRGTGFNEKLFF
v_gene: TRBV18; d_gene: NA; len: 13; abundance: NA; CDR3aa: CASSGAGSYEQYF
v_gene: TRBV9; d_gene: TRBD2; len: 18; abundance: NA; CDR3aa: CASSGRGLAGGRGGELFF
v_gene: TRBV27; d_gene: NA; len: 13; abundance: few; CDR3aa: CASSFQGLTEAFF
v_gene: TRBV4-1; d_gene: TRBD2; len: 15; abundance: NA; CDR3aa: CASSHGGEGHDTQYF
v_gene: TRBV7-9; d_gene: NA; len: 14; abundance: NA; CDR3aa: CASSRGQLYNEQFF
v_gene: TRBV7-9; d_gene: NA; len: 12; abundance: once; CDR3aa: CSSSFSSHEQFF
v_gene: TRBV30; d_gene: TRBD1; len: 13; abundance: few; CDR3aa: CAWSRGGGQPQHF
v_gene: TRBV30; d_gene: TRBD1; len: 13; abundance: NA; CDR3aa: CACSGTGSYEQYF
v_gene: TRBV19; d_gene: TRBD1; len: 15; abundance: NA; CDR3aa: CASSYRAGGNTEAFF
v_gene: TRBV13; d_gene: TRBD1; len: 14; abundance: NA; CDR3aa: CASSLAETGYGYTF
v_gene: TRBV27; d_gene: NA; len: 15; abundance: NA; CDR3aa: CASSLWGASPYEQYF
v_gene: TRBV28; d_gene: NA; len: 15; abundance: NA; CDR3aa: CATYDPGSANEKLFF
v_gene: TRBV4-1; d_gene: TRBD1; len: 16; abundance: NA; CDR3aa: CASSPTGTGGNYGYTF
v_gene: TRBV6-6; d_gene: TRBD1; len: 16; abundance: NA; CDR3aa: CASSYLRGGGRDEQFF
v_gene: TRBV28; d_gene: NA; len: 13; abundance: NA; CDR3aa: CASRTYSNQPQHF
v_gene: TRBV4-1; d_gene: TRBD2; len: 18; abundance: few; CDR3aa: CASSLGNFGLAGNNEQFF